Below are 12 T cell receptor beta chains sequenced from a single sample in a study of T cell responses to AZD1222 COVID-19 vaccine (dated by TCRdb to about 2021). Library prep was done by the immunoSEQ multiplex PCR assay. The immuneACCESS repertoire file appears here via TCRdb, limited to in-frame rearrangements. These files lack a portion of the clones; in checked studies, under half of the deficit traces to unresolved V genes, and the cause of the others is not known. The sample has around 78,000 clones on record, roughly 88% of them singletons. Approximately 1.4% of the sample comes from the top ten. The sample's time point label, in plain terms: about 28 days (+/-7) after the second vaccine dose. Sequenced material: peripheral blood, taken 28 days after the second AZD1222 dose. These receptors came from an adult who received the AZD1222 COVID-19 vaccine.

CDR3 in amino acids: CASSLVSRSNSPLHF. CDR3 DNA sequence: TGTGCCAGCAGCTTAGTTTCCAGATCTAATTCACCCCTCCACTTT. V is TRBV11-2 and J is TRBJ1-6; D is unclear. The CDR3 contains 15 residues. CDR1 SGHAT and CDR2 FQNNGV come from the germline V gene. V gave up 1 base and J gave up 6 bases, with 10 bases separating them.

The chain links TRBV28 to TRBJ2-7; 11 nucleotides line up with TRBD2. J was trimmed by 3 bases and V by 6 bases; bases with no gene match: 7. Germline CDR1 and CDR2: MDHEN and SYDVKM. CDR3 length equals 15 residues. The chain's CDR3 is CASRSLAGGGYEQYF. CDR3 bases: TGTGCCAGCAGATCTCTAGCGGGGGGAGGCTACGAGCAGTACTTC.

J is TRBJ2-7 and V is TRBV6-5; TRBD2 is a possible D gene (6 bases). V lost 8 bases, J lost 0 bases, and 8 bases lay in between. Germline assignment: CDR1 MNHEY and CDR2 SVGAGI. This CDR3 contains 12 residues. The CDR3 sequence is CASRGGSYEQYF. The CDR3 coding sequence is TGTGCCAGCCGGGGAGGCTCCTACGAGCAGTACTTC.

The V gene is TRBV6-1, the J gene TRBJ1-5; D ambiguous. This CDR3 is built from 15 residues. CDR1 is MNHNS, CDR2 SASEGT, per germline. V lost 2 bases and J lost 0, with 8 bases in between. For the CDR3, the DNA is TGTGCCAGCAGTGAAATAGGGATTAGCAATCAGCCCCAGCATTTT. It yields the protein CASSEIGISNQPQHF.

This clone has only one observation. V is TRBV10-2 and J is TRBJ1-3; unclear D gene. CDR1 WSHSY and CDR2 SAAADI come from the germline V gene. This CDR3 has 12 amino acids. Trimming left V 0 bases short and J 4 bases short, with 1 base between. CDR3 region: CASSESGNTIYF. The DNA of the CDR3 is TGCGCCAGCAGTGAGTCAGGAAACACCATATATTTT.

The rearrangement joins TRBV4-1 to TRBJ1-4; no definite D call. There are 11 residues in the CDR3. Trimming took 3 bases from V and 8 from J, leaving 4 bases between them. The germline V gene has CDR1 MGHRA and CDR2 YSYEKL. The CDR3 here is CASSQYEKLFF. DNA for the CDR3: TGCGCCAGCAGCCAGTACGAAAAACTGTTTTTT.

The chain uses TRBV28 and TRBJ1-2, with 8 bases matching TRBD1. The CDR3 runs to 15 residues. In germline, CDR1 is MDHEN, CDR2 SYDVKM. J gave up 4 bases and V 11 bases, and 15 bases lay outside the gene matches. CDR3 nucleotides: TGTGCCCTACGACAGGGGAATGCGGGAGCCTATGGCTACACCTTC. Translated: CALRQGNAGAYGYTF.

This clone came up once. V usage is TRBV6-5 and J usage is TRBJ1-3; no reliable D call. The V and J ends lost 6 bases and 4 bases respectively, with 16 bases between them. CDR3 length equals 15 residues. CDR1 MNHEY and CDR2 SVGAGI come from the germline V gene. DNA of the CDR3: TGTGCCAGCAGACAGACGCCGACGGGCGGAAACACCATATATTTT. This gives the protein CASRQTPTGGNTIYF.

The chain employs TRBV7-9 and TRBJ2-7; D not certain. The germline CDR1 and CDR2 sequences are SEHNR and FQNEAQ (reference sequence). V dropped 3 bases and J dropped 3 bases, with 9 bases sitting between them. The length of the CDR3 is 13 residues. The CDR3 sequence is CASSFFSGYEQYF. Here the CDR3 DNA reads TGTGCCAGCAGCTTCTTTAGTGGCTACGAGCAGTACTTC.

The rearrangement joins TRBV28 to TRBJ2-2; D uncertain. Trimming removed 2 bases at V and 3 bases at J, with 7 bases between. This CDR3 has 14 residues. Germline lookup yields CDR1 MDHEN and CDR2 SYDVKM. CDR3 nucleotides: TGTGCCAGCAGTTTACGTCGGGACACCGGGGAGCTGTTTTTT. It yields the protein CASSLRRDTGELFF.

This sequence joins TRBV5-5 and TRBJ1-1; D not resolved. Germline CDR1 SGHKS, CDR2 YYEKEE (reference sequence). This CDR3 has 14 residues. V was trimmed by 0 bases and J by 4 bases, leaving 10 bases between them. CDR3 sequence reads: CASSLALSGTEAFF. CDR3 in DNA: TGTGCCAGCAGCTTGGCACTTTCGGGCACTGAAGCTTTCTTT.

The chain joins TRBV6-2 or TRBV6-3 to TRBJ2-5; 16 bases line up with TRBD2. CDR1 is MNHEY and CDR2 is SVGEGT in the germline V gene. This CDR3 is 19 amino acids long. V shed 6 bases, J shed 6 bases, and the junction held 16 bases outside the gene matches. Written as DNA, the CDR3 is TGTGCCAGCAGCCCTGACCGAGCCGGGACTAGCGGGGGGGGAAAGACCCAGTACTTC. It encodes CASSPDRAGTSGGGKTQYF.